A single sample gave rise to the 32 T cell receptor beta chains below, sequenced in a study of blood T cell repertoires in COVID-19. The data were produced by immunoSEQ multiplex PCR, yet TCRdb's version contains in-frame clones alone and is incomplete. This repertoire shows 150,000 to 200,000 clones, 65% to 85% found once; its top ten account for less than 6%. The sample was PBMCs or T cells enriched from blood (not recorded which). The receptor set was obtained from a man aged 35 to 55 who had recovered from COVID-19.

This clone has only a few counts. The chain employs TRBV19 and TRBJ1-1, with D perhaps matching TRBD1 (6 bases). This CDR3 contains 14 residues. CDR1 LNHDA and CDR2 SQIVND come from the germline V gene (reference sequence). Trimming pared 1 base from V and 6 bases from J, leaving 12 bases between. The CDR3 DNA is TGTGCCAGTAGTATAGGGGCGGACAGAGCTGAAGCTTTCTTT. Translated: CASSIGADRAEAFF.

The chain carries TRBV7-3 and TRBJ1-2; 10 nucleotides agree with TRBD1. CDR3 length: 14 amino acids. Germline V gene data show CDR1 as SGHTA and CDR2 as FQGTGA. J lost 6 bases, V lost 5 bases, and 6 bases had no gene match. This CDR3 reads CASSPGQGENGYTF. CDR3 nucleotide sequence: TGTGCCAGCAGCCCAGGACAGGGGGAAAATGGCTACACCTTC.

The genes are TRBV12-5 and TRBJ1-5; the match to TRBD1 covers 12 bases. Germline assignment: CDR1 LGHNT and CDR2 FRNRAP. The CDR3 has 16 amino acids. The J segment lost 6 bases and the V segment lost 1 base, leaving 4 bases of the junction unmatched. CDR3 sequence (DNA): TGTGCTAGTGGTTTGGGGGACAGGGGGCGAGGTCAGCCCCAGCATTTT. This codes for CASGLGDRGRGQPQHF.

The V call is TRBV19, the J call TRBJ2-6; D gene ambiguous. V was shortened by 5 bases and J by 5 bases, with 10 bases between the two germline ends. The CDR3 length is 14 residues. CDR1 and CDR2 from the germline V gene are LNHDA and SQIVND (reference sequence). Here the CDR3 reads CASSSFSWANVLTF. The DNA of the CDR3 is TGTGCCAGTAGTTCTTTTTCTTGGGCCAACGTCCTGACTTTC.

The genes are TRBV9 and TRBJ1-2; tentative D call: TRBD1 (6 bases). V lost 3 bases and J lost 9, with 18 bases in between. CDR3 length equals 14 residues. The germline gives CDR1 SGDLS, CDR2 YYNGEE. This chain's CDR3 is CASSASSRGMSYTF. CDR3 coding DNA: TGTGCCAGCAGCGCATCCTCCAGGGGTATGAGCTACACCTTC.

This chain joins TRBV5-1 and TRBJ2-1; 12 bases fit TRBD2. Trimming cost V 4 bases and J 7 bases; bases outside gene matches: 6. Germline CDR1 reads SGHRS; CDR2 reads YFSETQ. The CDR3 sequence is 15 residues long. In DNA form, the CDR3 reads TGCGCCAGCAGCCCCACTAGCGGGGGGATTAATGAGCAGTTCTTC. This gives the protein CASSPTSGGINEQFF.

The J gene is TRBJ2-1, the V gene TRBV5-1, with D hard to call. CDR1 SGHRS and CDR2 YFSETQ come from the germline V gene. V was shortened by 0 bases and J by 4 bases, with 11 bases between the two germline ends. This CDR3 region has 15 residues. Here the CDR3 reads CASSLDPRSYNEQFF. In DNA, the CDR3 is TGCGCCAGCAGCTTGGACCCAAGGAGTTACAATGAGCAGTTCTTC.

The chain joins TRBV9 to TRBJ2-7; 9 bases are a match to TRBD1. This CDR3 has 14 residues. The germline V gene encodes CDR1 SGDLS and CDR2 YYNGEE. The trim removed 4 bases at V and 2 bases at J, leaving 4 bases unmatched. The CDR3 spells CASSMGQGPYEQYF. CDR3 nucleotides: TGTGCCAGCAGCATGGGACAGGGCCCCTACGAGCAGTACTTC.

Note on this clone: The sample has other DNA sequences that encode this CDR3 too. This chain links TRBV9 with TRBJ2-3; the match to TRBD2 covers 9 bases. The germline V gene has CDR1 SGDLS and CDR2 YYNGEE. The CDR3 is made up of 16 amino acids. After removal of 2 bases from V and 6 bases from J, the junction contained 10 bases not matched to a gene. DNA of the CDR3: TGTGCCAGCAGCGTCGGGGGAGCGGGGGGTCTGGATACGCAGTATTTT. Residues: CASSVGGAGGLDTQYF.

The chain uses TRBV3-1 (or the pseudogene TRBV3-2) and TRBJ2-2, with 9 nucleotides matching TRBD2. J lost 4 bases, V lost 6 bases, and 3 bases had no gene match. This CDR3 comprises 14 residues. Germline assignment: CDR1 LGHDT and CDR2 YNNKEL (reference sequence). The CDR3 region is CASRDSGGTGELFF. The CDR3 region has the DNA TGTGCCAGCAGAGATAGCGGGGGCACCGGGGAGCTGTTTTTT.

The V gene is TRBV2, the J gene TRBJ1-1, with TRBD1 matching over 8 bases. Trimming at V came to 5 bases and at J to 4 bases, leaving 6 bases not matched to a gene. Per the germline V gene, CDR1 is SNHLY and CDR2 is FYNNEI. The CDR3 totals 14 residues. The CDR3 protein is CASSKDRGPTEAFF. CDR3 DNA: TGTGCCAGCAGTAAAGACAGGGGACCCACTGAAGCTTTCTTT.

The CDR3 sequence: CASSSFPGQGTDTQYF. CDR3 DNA: TGTGCCAGCAGCTCATTTCCGGGACAGGGGACAGATACGCAGTATTTT. The chain uses TRBV5-5 and TRBJ2-3, with 10 bases fitting TRBD1. Trimming cost V 3 bases and J 3 bases; bases outside gene matches: 7. The CDR3 extends over 16 amino acids. The V gene's germline CDR1 is SGHKS and CDR2 YYEKEE (reference sequence).

This clone came up a few times. V and J are TRBV2 and TRBJ2-7; 9 positions match TRBD1. Unmatched junction bases numbered 5, after V lost 6 bases and J lost 2 bases. Germline V gene sequence: CDR1 SNHLY, CDR2 FYNNEI. The CDR3 is 14 amino acids. The CDR3: CASSQGQGPYEQYF. The CDR3 nucleotides read TGTGCCAGCAGCCAGGGACAGGGCCCCTACGAGCAGTACTTC.

The chain couples TRBV16 to TRBJ2-1; 11 bases are a match to TRBD2. This CDR3 is built from 15 residues. Losses at the gene ends were 3 bases for V and 4 bases for J; bases not matched to a gene: 2. Germline V gene lookup returns CDR1 KGHSY and CDR2 FQNENV. CDR3 DNA: TGTGCCAGCAGCCAGACTAGCGGGGTTTACAATGAGCAGTTCTTC. Translating gives CASSQTSGVYNEQFF.

V usage is TRBV3-1 (or the pseudogene TRBV3-2) and J usage is TRBJ1-2; D ambiguous. Trimming took off 3 bases at V and 2 bases at J, with 7 bases between the two ends. The CDR3 is 13 amino acids. CDR1 is LGHDT, CDR2 YNNKEL, per germline (reference sequence). The CDR3 region has the DNA TGTGCCAGCAGCCAGAGGGAGAACTATGGCTACACCTTC. Its translation is CASSQRENYGYTF.

The chain couples TRBV30 to TRBJ1-5; a possible D gene is TRBD1 (5 bases). The CDR3 is 13 residues long. Trimming removed 3 bases at V and 4 bases at J, with 10 bases between. Germline CDR1 is GTSNPN and CDR2 is SVGIG (reference sequence). The CDR3 bases are TGTGCCTGGAGCGGGGGTCGGAATCAGCCCCAGCATTTT. The encoded protein is CAWSGGRNQPQHF.

A single count supports this clone. The rearrangement uses TRBV2 and TRBJ1-5; 10 bases align to TRBD1. V lost 4 bases to trimming and J lost 6 bases; unmatched junction nucleotides: 0. Germline loops: CDR1 SNHLY, CDR2 FYNNEI. This CDR3 has 13 residues. The CDR3 DNA sequence: TGTGCCAGCAGTGGGGACAGGGGTCAGCCCCAGCATTTT. Protein product: CASSGDRGQPQHF.

The sample holds many counts of this clone. The rearrangement uses TRBV2 and TRBJ2-2, with TRBD2 matching 14 bases. V was pared by 6 bases and J by 4 bases, with 4 bases of the junction left unmatched. This CDR3 contains 16 residues. Germline V gene data show CDR1 as SNHLY and CDR2 as FYNNEI. Here the CDR3 DNA reads TGTGCCAGCAGAAGGACTAGCGGGGGGAGCACCGGGGAGCTGTTTTTT. Amino acids: CASRRTSGGSTGELFF.

The CDR3 DNA reads as TGTGCCAGCAGCTTAGCTGGGAGGAAAATGGACAATGAGCAGTTCTTC. It yields the protein CASSLAGRKMDNEQFF. V usage is TRBV11-2 and J usage is TRBJ2-1, with a tentative D call TRBD2 (6 bases). Trimming pared 1 base from V and 5 bases from J, leaving 15 bases between. The CDR3 spans 16 residues. Germline V gene data show CDR1 as SGHAT and CDR2 as FQNNGV. Full variable domain (remainder filled in from reference TRBV11-2 and TRBJ2-1): EAGVAQSPRYKIIEKRQSVAFWCNPISGHATLYWYQQILGQGPKLLIQFQNNGVVDDSQLPKDRFSAERLKGVDSTLKIQPAKLEDSAVYLCASSLAGRKMDNEQFFGPGTRLTVL.

The CDR3 here is CSVETKFSTEAFF. DNA of the CDR3: TGCAGCGTTGAGACAAAATTCTCCACTGAAGCTTTCTTT. This chain joins TRBV29-1 and TRBJ1-1; D gene ambiguous. Trimming cost V 3 bases and J 4 bases, with 12 bases left between them. Per germline, CDR1 SQVTM and CDR2 ANQGSEA. CDR3 length equals 13 residues.

This chain uses TRBV19 with TRBJ2-1; 8 bases line up with TRBD1. The CDR3 is 15 residues long. Trimming took 3 bases from V and 2 from J; bases not matched to a gene: 3. Germline CDR1 reads LNHDA; CDR2 reads SQIVND (reference sequence). The CDR3: CASSIGQGAYNEQFF. The CDR3, as DNA: TGTGCCAGTAGTATTGGACAGGGAGCCTACAATGAGCAGTTCTTC.

Comment on this clone: An end of the junction does not agree with germline; a read error may underlie this. The sample carries other DNA sequences with the same CDR3. The V and J genes are TRBV9 and TRBJ1-6; D gene unclear. In germline, CDR1 is SGDLS, CDR2 YYNGEE. The CDR3 is 15 amino acids. CDR3 sequence (DNA): TGTGCCAGCAGCCCAGTCGACACCGCCCATTCACCCCTTCACTTT. It yields the protein CASSPVDTAHSPLHF. The full variable domain, its missing parts supplied by reference TRBV9 and TRBJ1-6, is DSGVTQTPKHLITATGQRVTLRCSPRSGDLSVYWYQQSLDQGLQFLIQYYNGEERAKGNILERFSAQQFPDLHSELNLSSLELGDSALYFCASSPVDTAHSPLHFGNGTRLTVT.

The chain's CDR3 is CASGETGWSTEAFF. The DNA for the CDR3 is TGTGCTAGTGGTGAGACAGGGTGGAGCACTGAAGCTTTCTTT. V is TRBV12-5 and J is TRBJ1-1, with 7 bases that match TRBD1. The CDR3 runs to 14 residues. Germline CDR1 reads LGHNT; CDR2 reads FRNRAP. The trim removed 5 bases at V and 4 bases at J, leaving 7 bases unmatched.

The CDR3 DNA reads as TGTGCCAGCACCATAAGACAGAATAATTCACCCCTCCACTTT. As protein: CASTIRQNNSPLHF. This rearrangement joins TRBV11-2 to TRBJ1-6, with D perhaps TRBD1 (5 bases). Trimming cost V 7 bases and J 5 bases, with 12 bases left between them. The CDR3 is 14 residues long. Germline loops: CDR1 SGHAT, CDR2 FQNNGV.

The genes are TRBV12-3 or TRBV12-4 and TRBJ1-4; D is unresolved. The CDR3 length is 13 residues. V shed 2 bases and J shed 5 bases, with 6 bases lying between them. CDR3 DNA sequence: TGTGCCAGCAGTTTACGTCAGAATGAAAAACTGTTTTTT. This translates into CASSLRQNEKLFF.

J is TRBJ1-4 and V is TRBV7-6; 8 bases match TRBD1. Trimming cost V 5 bases and J 7 bases; bases outside gene matches: 6. Germline V lookup: CDR1 SGHVS, CDR2 FNYEAQ. This CDR3 is built from 14 residues. The DNA for the CDR3 is TGTGCCAGCAGCATCGGACAGGGTTTTGAAAAACTGTTTTTT. Its translation is CASSIGQGFEKLFF.

This clone was seen once. This chain uses TRBV2 with TRBJ1-1; D gene unclear. Germline assignment: CDR1 SNHLY and CDR2 FYNNEI. Trimming took off 3 bases at V and 1 base at J, with 9 bases between the two ends. CDR3 length: 14 residues. The CDR3 region is CASSDTAGNTEAFF. As DNA, the CDR3 is TGTGCCAGCAGTGATACGGCGGGGAACACTGAAGCTTTCTTT.

V is TRBV5-1 and J is TRBJ2-3, with a weak D call TRBD1 (6 bases). The CDR3 extends over 15 amino acids. Germline lookup yields CDR1 SGHRS and CDR2 YFSETQ. Trimming left V 4 bases short and J 1 base short, with 13 bases between. CDR3 coding DNA: TGCGCCAGCAGCCCGGGACAAGTTCGCACAGATACGCAGTATTTT. It translates to CASSPGQVRTDTQYF. Full variable domain (missing parts from reference TRBV5-1 and TRBJ2-3): KAGVTQTPRYLIKTRGQQVTLSCSPISGHRSVSWYQQTPGQGLQFLFEYFSETQRNKGNFPGRFSGRQFSNSRSEMNVSTLELGDSALYLCASSPGQVRTDTQYFGPGTRLTVL.

This clone was detected only once. The chain couples TRBV19 to TRBJ1-5; perhaps TRBD1 as D (5 bases). The CDR3 runs to 15 residues. The germline gives CDR1 LNHDA, CDR2 SQIVND (reference sequence). V gave up 6 bases and J gave up 3 bases, with 15 bases separating them. This CDR3 reads CASRGALVINQPQHF. CDR3 bases: TGTGCCAGTAGAGGGGCATTGGTTATCAATCAGCCCCAGCATTTT.

The chain uses TRBV27 and TRBJ1-1, with a possible D match to TRBD1 (5 bases). The CDR3 totals 13 residues. Germline CDR1 and CDR2: MNHEY and SMNVEV (reference sequence). V was shortened by 6 bases and J by 5 bases, with 13 bases between the two germline ends. The CDR3 DNA follows: TGTGCCAGCAGGGGCAGGGTTTCTACTGAAGCTTTCTTT. Translation: CASRGRVSTEAFF.

V and J are TRBV5-1 and TRBJ1-2; TRBD1 matches at 9 bases. Germline V gene sequence: CDR1 SGHRS, CDR2 YFSETQ. With V trimmed by 0 bases and J by 8 bases, 20 bases remained unmatched. The CDR3 is made up of 19 amino acids. The CDR3 region is CASSLAARREGQGSFGYTF. The CDR3 DNA follows: TGCGCCAGCAGCTTGGCCGCACGCCGGGAGGGACAGGGCTCTTTCGGCTACACCTTC.

The chain employs TRBV4-1 and TRBJ2-7; 9 bases map to TRBD2. The CDR3 is 14 amino acids. Germline V gives CDR1 MGHRA, CDR2 YSYEKL. CDR3 coding DNA: TGCGCCCGCAGCCACGGGGGCGGGGGGGGGCTACAGTACGTC. As protein: CARSHGGGGGLQYV.